Listed here are 30 T cell receptor beta chains from one sample, sequenced in a study of response to subunit inactivated influenza vaccine. TCRdb re-called the RT-PCR reads with MiXCR, one entry per CDR3 protein. The sample has a few hundred thousand distinct CDR3 sequences; 9% to 15% are singletons. The source material was non-naive T cells sorted from PBMCs, sampled around two weeks before vaccination. The receptors were sampled from a man aged 50-60 years who received an inactivated influenza vaccine.

The sample holds a few counts of this clonotype. The rearrangement links TRBV30 to TRBJ2-2, with 7 positions matching TRBD1. V trimming: 3 bases; J trimming: 0 bases; junction bases outside the gene matches: 4. Germline assignment: CDR1 GTSNPN and CDR2 SVGIG (reference sequence). The CDR3 totals 15 residues. This CDR3 reads CAWRGGTANTGELFF. The DNA for the CDR3 is TGTGCCTGGAGGGGTGGGACAGCGAACACCGGGGAGCTGTTTTTT.

This clonotype was seen a handful of times. This chain links TRBV5-1 with TRBJ2-1; 7 bases align to TRBD2. The V gene's germline CDR1 is SGHRS and CDR2 YFSETQ. The ends lost 4 bases at V and 13 bases at J; junction bases unmatched: 11. The CDR3 spans 13 residues. The CDR3 DNA reads as TGCGCCAGCAGCACGGGACTACTCCTCGGCCAGTTCTTC. It codes for CASSTGLLLGQFF.

This clonotype was seen at least ten times. The J gene is TRBJ2-1, the V gene TRBV20-1; TRBD2 matches 8 bases. V dropped 3 bases and J dropped 8; count of bases not matched to a gene: 21. The germline V gene has CDR1 DFQATT and CDR2 SNEGSKA (reference sequence). The CDR3 contains 18 residues. Here the CDR3 DNA reads TGCAGTGCTAGGGTGGTTACGTTGGCGGGAGGAAAACGCGATGAGCAGTTCTTC. Encoded protein: CSARVVTLAGGKRDEQFF.

This clonotype was detected a few times. The chain couples TRBV18 to TRBJ2-1; D possibly corresponds to TRBD2 (6 bases). The germline V gene encodes CDR1 KGHSH and CDR2 LQKENI. There are 16 residues in the CDR3. Trimming took off 10 bases at V and 6 bases at J, with 25 bases between the two ends. CDR3 in DNA: TGTGCCACCCCTCCCTTTGGGGGAGGATTGGGCAATGAGCAGTTCTTC. Its protein product is CATPPFGGGLGNEQFF.

In its sample, this clonotype was seen many times. The chain recombines TRBV29-1 with TRBJ2-5; the D gene is possibly TRBD1 (5 bases). Per the germline V gene, CDR1 is SQVTM and CDR2 is ANQGSEA. Trimming stripped 0 bases from V and 5 bases from J, with 13 bases between. This CDR3 spans 14 amino acids. The CDR3 here is CSVEDPSGLETQYF. The CDR3 DNA is TGCAGCGTTGAAGATCCTTCAGGGTTGGAGACCCAGTACTTC.

This clonotype was detected only once. The CDR3 region has the DNA TGCGCCAGCAGCTCGGCTGGCCAGGGGGTTGTAGAGACCCAGTACTTC. Protein product: CASSSAGQGVVETQYF. The chain links TRBV5-1 to TRBJ2-5; 7 nucleotides agree with TRBD1. This CDR3 has 16 amino acids. Germline CDR1 is SGHRS and CDR2 is YFSETQ. The V and J ends lost 3 bases and 4 bases, in that order; junction bases with no gene match: 12.

The CDR3 is CASSPRRGGRETQYF. The CDR3 nucleotides are TGTGCCAGCAGCCCTCGGCGGGGGGGCCGAGAGACCCAGTACTTC. The chain has TRBV7-2 and TRBJ2-5, with 9 bases identical to TRBD2. The CDR3 runs to 15 residues. CDR1 and CDR2 from the germline V gene are SGHTA and FQGNSA. Trimming at V came to 5 bases and at J to 4 bases, leaving 8 bases not matched to a gene.

This clonotype was seen many times. This sequence joins TRBV11-2 and TRBJ2-6, with D possibly being TRBD1 (6 bases). Trimming took off 4 bases at V and 1 base at J, with 8 bases between the two ends. The CDR3 totals 15 residues. From germline, CDR1 is SGHAT and CDR2 FQNNGV. In DNA, the CDR3 is TGTGCCAGCAGCTCACAGGGTTCTGGGGCCAACGTCCTGACTTTC. Protein: CASSSQGSGANVLTF.

This clonotype was counted a few times. The V and J genes are TRBV10-3 and TRBJ2-1; D not resolved. This CDR3 has 13 residues. The germline V gene encodes CDR1 ENHRY and CDR2 SYGVKD. V was shortened by 7 bases and J by 6 bases, with 13 bases between the two germline ends. CDR3 sequence reads: CAINREPGNEQFF. CDR3 DNA sequence: TGTGCCATCAATCGAGAGCCCGGCAATGAGCAGTTCTTC.

V gene TRBV29-1 combines with J gene TRBJ1-1, with D unresolved. There are 12 residues in the CDR3. V was cut by 2 bases and J by 4 bases, with 8 bases left in between. The germline gives CDR1 SQVTM, CDR2 ANQGSEA. CDR3 amino acids: CSVESGFTEAFF. The CDR3 DNA is TGCAGCGTTGAAAGCGGGTTCACTGAAGCTTTCTTT. The variable domain in full, completed from reference TRBV29-1 and TRBJ1-1, reads SAVISQKPSRDICQRGTSLTIQCQVDSQVTMMFWYRQQPGQSLTLIATANQGSEATYESGFVIDKFPISRPNLTFSTLTVSNMSPEDSSIYLCSVESGFTEAFFGQGTRLTVV.

This clonotype has ten or more counts. This chain joins TRBV30 and TRBJ2-5; no clear D. CDR3 length equals 15 residues. The V gene lost 5 bases and the J gene lost 8 bases, with 24 bases spanning the gap. Germline values: CDR1 GTSNPN, CDR2 SVGIG (reference sequence). CDR3 sequence reads: CAWSPNLAVGGTQYF. CDR3 coding DNA: TGTGCCTGGTCCCCGAACCTGGCGGTCGGCGGTACCCAGTACTTC.

The V gene is TRBV18, the J gene TRBJ2-2; D is undetermined. V was clipped by 2 bases and J by 6 bases, with 7 bases between them. Germline V gives CDR1 KGHSH, CDR2 LQKENI. The CDR3 is made up of 13 amino acids. This CDR3 is CASSPSSAGELFF. The CDR3 region has the DNA TGTGCCAGCTCACCATCGTCGGCCGGGGAGCTGTTTTTT.

This clonotype was counted many times. The V gene is TRBV29-1, the J gene TRBJ1-4; D might be TRBD1 (5 bases). From germline, CDR1 is SQVTM and CDR2 ANQGSEA. This CDR3 has 14 amino acids. Trimming left V 7 bases short and J 0 bases short, with 12 bases between. The CDR3 is CSAGGGATNEKLFF. The CDR3 DNA is TGCAGCGCCGGGGGAGGGGCAACTAATGAAAAACTGTTTTTT.

This clonotype has just a few counts. This sequence joins TRBV12-3 or TRBV12-4 and TRBJ2-1; D is unresolved. V gave up 7 bases and J gave up 4 bases, with 14 bases separating them. The CDR3 consists of 14 residues. The CDR3 reads CASIAGSLYNEQFF. In DNA form, the CDR3 reads TGTGCCAGCATCGCCGGGTCTCTTTACAATGAGCAGTTCTTC.

The genes are TRBV7-2 and TRBJ1-6; 7 positions match TRBD1. Trimming removed 0 bases from V and 11 bases from J; junction bases left unmatched: 7. Germline V gene data show CDR1 as SGHTA and CDR2 as FQGNSA. This CDR3 has 15 residues. Here the CDR3 DNA reads TGTGCCAGCAGCTTAGCGCAACAGGGGTTGGCACCCCTCCACTTT. The encoded protein is CASSLAQQGLAPLHF. Combining the CDR3 with reference TRBV7-2 and TRBJ1-6 gives the whole variable domain GAGVSQSPSNKVTEKGKDVELRCDPISGHTALYWYRQSLGQGLEFLIYFQGNSAPDKSGLPSDRFSAERTGGSVSTLTIQRTQQEDSAVYLCASSLAQQGLAPLHFGNGTRLTVT.

J is TRBJ1-2 and V is TRBV28; 10 bases fit TRBD1. The germline CDR1 and CDR2 sequences are MDHEN and SYDVKM. V shed 3 bases, J shed 3 bases, and the junction held 4 bases outside the gene matches. The CDR3 spans 15 residues. The DNA of the CDR3 is TGTGCCAGCAGTTTTCCGGGACAGGGGCACTATGGCTACACCTTC. Translated, it gives CASSFPGQGHYGYTF.

The V gene is TRBV5-1, the J gene TRBJ2-2; 8 bases align to TRBD1. In germline, CDR1 is SGHRS, CDR2 YFSETQ. The CDR3 length is 16 residues. The ends lost 1 base at V and 6 bases at J; junction bases unmatched: 8. The CDR3 nucleotides read TGCGCCAGCAGCTTGTCAGCCCAGGGGGCGTCCGGGGAGCTGTTTTTT. Translated: CASSLSAQGASGELFF.

This clonotype came up many times. This chain links TRBV6-6 with TRBJ1-2; the match to TRBD1 covers 7 bases. Germline V CDR1 and CDR2: MNHNY, SVGAGI (reference sequence). The CDR3 length is 12 residues. V gave up 6 bases and J gave up 11 bases; unmatched junction bases: 9. CDR3: CASSPGQRGYTF. CDR3 DNA sequence: TGTGCCAGCAGCCCGGGACAGCGGGGATACACCTTC.

There are a few counts of this clonotype. The chain is built from TRBV27 and TRBJ2-1; D gene ambiguous. The ends were cut back, 8 bases at V and 4 bases at J, with 15 bases in the middle. There are 14 residues in the CDR3. Germline V gene data show CDR1 as MNHEY and CDR2 as SMNVEV (reference sequence). CDR3 bases: TGTGCCAGCCGGCTCGTGGAATCTTACAATGAGCAGTTCTTC. The encoded protein is CASRLVESYNEQFF.

The rearrangement links TRBV6-1 to TRBJ1-5, with a weak D call TRBD1 (6 bases). The CDR3 runs 13 residues. V lost 8 bases to trimming and J lost 5 bases, with 13 bases between them. Germline V lookup: CDR1 MNHNS, CDR2 SASEGT. CDR3 region: CASGRGGDQPQHF. In DNA, the CDR3 is TGTGCCAGCGGTAGGGGGGGCGATCAGCCCCAGCATTTT.

This clonotype showed up many times. The chain has TRBV7-2 and TRBJ2-1, with 12 bases aligning to TRBD2. V was clipped by 1 base and J by 6 bases; unmatched bases: 4. The CDR3 is 16 amino acids. Germline CDR1 and CDR2: SGHTA and FQGNSA. The CDR3 is CASSLGASGRGNEQFF. The CDR3 DNA follows: TGTGCCAGCAGCTTAGGGGCTAGCGGGAGGGGCAATGAGCAGTTCTTC.

This clonotype was seen repeatedly, ten times or more. The V gene is TRBV10-3, the J gene TRBJ1-5; the D gene is possibly TRBD1 (5 bases). V was clipped by 4 bases and J by 5 bases, with 6 bases between them. CDR1 ENHRY and CDR2 SYGVKD come from the germline V gene. This CDR3 is built from 12 residues. The CDR3: CAISGGDQPQHF. For the CDR3, the DNA is TGTGCCATCAGTGGAGGGGATCAGCCCCAGCATTTT.

The V gene is TRBV28, the J gene TRBJ1-2; TRBD1 matches 7 bases. CDR1 is MDHEN, CDR2 SYDVKM, per germline. The CDR3 is made up of 14 amino acids. The junction had 3 bases not matched to a gene; V was cut back by 5 bases and J by 0 bases. CDR3 DNA: TGTGCCAGCAGTACAGGGGCCTCTAACTATGGCTACACCTTC. This encodes CASSTGASNYGYTF.

This clonotype was counted between two and nine times. The chain has TRBV12-3 or TRBV12-4 and TRBJ2-7; D perhaps matches TRBD1 (5 bases). The CDR3 consists of 13 residues. V gave up 3 bases and J gave up 6 bases, with 12 bases separating them. CDR3 nucleotide sequence: TGTGCCAGCAGTTTTAACCAGGGATCCGAGCAGTACTTC. This encodes CASSFNQGSEQYF.

V and J are TRBV20-1 and TRBJ1-1; D gene ambiguous. Germline values: CDR1 DFQATT, CDR2 SNEGSKA (reference sequence). Trimming cost V 3 bases and J 1 base, with 9 bases left between them. The CDR3 is 13 residues long. CDR3 in DNA: TGCAGTGCTAGTCGACGGGCGAACACTGAAGCTTTCTTT. Translating it yields CSASRRANTEAFF.

This clonotype was observed many times. The chain uses TRBV28 and TRBJ2-7, with D maybe TRBD2 (5 bases). Trimming cost V 6 bases and J 4 bases, with 19 bases left between them. The CDR3 totals 15 residues. The germline CDR1 and CDR2 sequences are MDHEN and SYDVKM. In nucleotides, the CDR3 is TGTGCCAGCAGCCCTACGGCGAGGGTCGGATACGAGCAGTACTTC. Translation: CASSPTARVGYEQYF.

This clonotype was observed a few times. The J gene is TRBJ2-4, the V gene TRBV19, with D tentatively TRBD2 (6 bases). The V end lost 7 bases, the J end lost 5 bases, and 12 bases lay between the germline ends. CDR1 is LNHDA and CDR2 is SQIVND in the germline V gene (reference sequence). The length of the CDR3 is 13 residues. CDR3 sequence reads: CASNRRRENIQYF. The CDR3 DNA sequence: TGTGCCAGTAATCGACGGAGGGAAAACATTCAGTACTTC.

V is TRBV30 and J is TRBJ2-5; D possibly corresponds to TRBD2 (5 bases). Germline CDR1 GTSNPN, CDR2 SVGIG (reference sequence). This CDR3 has 14 residues. Between the trimmed V and J ends, which lost 0 bases and 3 bases, there was a span of 11 bases. CDR3 bases: TGTGCCTGGAGTGTACTTACCGGGAAAGAGACCCAGTACTTC. Protein sequence: CAWSVLTGKETQYF. Together with reference TRBV30 and TRBJ2-5, the CDR3 gives the full variable domain: SQTIHQWPATLVQPVGSPLSLECTVEGTSNPNLYWYRQAAGRGLQLLFYSVGIGQISSEVPQNLSASRPQDRQFILSSKKLLLSDSGFYLCAWSVLTGKETQYFGPGTRLLVL.

This clonotype was seen a handful of times. V is TRBV29-1 and J is TRBJ2-7, with 8 bases that match TRBD2. The CDR3 is 14 amino acids. Germline CDR1 is SQVTM and CDR2 is ANQGSEA. Unmatched junction bases numbered 11, after V lost 3 bases and J lost 7 bases. CDR3: CSVDAGRALGEQYF. DNA for the CDR3: TGCAGCGTTGACGCCGGGAGGGCCTTGGGGGAGCAGTACTTC.

The chain employs TRBV18 and TRBJ2-7; D is unresolved. V lost 4 bases and J lost 3, with 13 bases in between. CDR1 is KGHSH and CDR2 is LQKENI in the germline V gene. This CDR3 has 14 amino acids. Here the CDR3 reads CASSRGSLGYEQYF. The DNA of the CDR3 is TGTGCCAGCTCACGTGGGTCTTTGGGCTACGAGCAGTACTTC.